This T cell receptor (beta chain) was sequenced for a study of cytomegalovirus exposure and HLA in healthy donors. V was shortened by 5 bases and J by 4 bases, with 17 bases between the two germline ends. Germline V gene sequence: CDR1 SGHDN, CDR2 FVKESK. The CDR3 length is 15 residues. The table came from immunoSEQ multiplex PCR; TCRdb's copy has only in-frame clones and leaves some out. Of over 250,000 clones detected, 80% to 90% appear once; the ten largest clones hold 0.9% to 1.1%. The validation cohort, a group of 120 or so subjects, included the donors and was separate from the approximately 700-subject first cohort. In the case of this clone: The antigen is undetermined.

Study-wide results and limits: It was 164 TCR beta chains that were listed as cytomegalovirus-associated. Many donors shared some public TCRs, even though most TCR sequences were rare.

The clonotype originates from a woman aged 18-29 years in good health and CMV-seronegative. V and J are TRBV14 and TRBJ1-2; unclear D gene. The specimen was PBMCs. CDR3: CASSFDTRGIYGYTF. The CDR3 DNA is TGTGCCAGCAGCTTTGACACCAGAGGGATCTATGGCTACACCTTC.